This entry is about one T cell receptor beta chain. Original data processing: Reference gene primer amplification yielded estimated nucleated cell counts. Clones were sequenced by immunoSEQ multiplex PCR, and TCRdb holds only the in-frame ones, with some missing. That table furnishes V, J and clone size, whereas the DNA furnished D and trimming. The table lists 470,000 or so clones, 75% to 90% of them singletons. These data are taken from a study of blood T cell repertoires in COVID-19. CDR1 and CDR2 (germline): LNHNV, YYDKDF (reference sequence). CDR3 length equals 13 residues. J gave up 7 bases and V 4 bases, and 2 bases lay outside the gene matches.

Source material: peripheral blood. The chain employs TRBV15 and TRBJ1-4; 8 bases are shared with TRBD1. This TCR came from a woman in her twenties or thirties with acute or convalescent COVID-19. CDR3 bases: TGTGCCACCAGCAAGGGACAGGTTGAAAAACTGTTTTTT. As protein: CATSKGQVEKLFF.